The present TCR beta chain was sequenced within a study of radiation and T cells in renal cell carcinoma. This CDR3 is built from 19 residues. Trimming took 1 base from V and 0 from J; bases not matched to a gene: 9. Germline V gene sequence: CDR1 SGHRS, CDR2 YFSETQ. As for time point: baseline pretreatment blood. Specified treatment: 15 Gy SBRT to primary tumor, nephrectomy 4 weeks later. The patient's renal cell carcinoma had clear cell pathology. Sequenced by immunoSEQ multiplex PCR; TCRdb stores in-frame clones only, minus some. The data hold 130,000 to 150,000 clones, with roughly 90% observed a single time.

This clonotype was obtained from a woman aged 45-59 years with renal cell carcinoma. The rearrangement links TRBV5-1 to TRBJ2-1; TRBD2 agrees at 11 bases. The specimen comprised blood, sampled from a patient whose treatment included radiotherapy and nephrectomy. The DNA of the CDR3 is TGCGCCAGCAGCTTGCAAGCTAGCGGGGGGTTGGGCTCCTACAATGAGCAGTTCTTC. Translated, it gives CASSLQASGGLGSYNEQFF.